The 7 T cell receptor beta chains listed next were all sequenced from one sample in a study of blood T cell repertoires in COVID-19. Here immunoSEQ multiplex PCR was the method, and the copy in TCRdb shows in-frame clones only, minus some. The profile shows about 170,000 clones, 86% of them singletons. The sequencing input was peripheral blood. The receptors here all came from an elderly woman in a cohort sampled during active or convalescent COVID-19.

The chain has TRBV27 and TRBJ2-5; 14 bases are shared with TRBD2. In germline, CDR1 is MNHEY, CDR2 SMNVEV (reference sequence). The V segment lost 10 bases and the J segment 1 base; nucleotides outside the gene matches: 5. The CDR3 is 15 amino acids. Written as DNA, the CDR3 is TGTGCCACCAGGACTAGCGGGGGGACCCAAGAGACCCAGTACTTC. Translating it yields CATRTSGGTQETQYF.

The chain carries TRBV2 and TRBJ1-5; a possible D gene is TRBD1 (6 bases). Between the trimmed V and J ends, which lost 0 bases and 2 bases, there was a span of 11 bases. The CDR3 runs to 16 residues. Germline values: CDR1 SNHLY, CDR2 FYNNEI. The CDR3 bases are TGTGCCAGCAGTGAAGCGATTGGGGGCCGCAATCAGCCCCAGCATTTT. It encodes CASSEAIGGRNQPQHF.

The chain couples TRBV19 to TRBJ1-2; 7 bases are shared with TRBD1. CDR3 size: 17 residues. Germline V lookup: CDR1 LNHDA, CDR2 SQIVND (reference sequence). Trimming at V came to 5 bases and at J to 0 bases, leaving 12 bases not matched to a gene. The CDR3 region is CASSPGTELTANYGYTF. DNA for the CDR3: TGTGCCAGTAGTCCAGGGACAGAGCTAACCGCTAACTATGGCTACACCTTC.

CDR3 in amino acids: CAISVVSEGMLFF. The CDR3 DNA sequence: TGTGCCATCAGTGTTGTTTCGGAGGGTATGCTGTTTTTT. The chain has TRBV10-3 and TRBJ2-2; TRBD2 is a possible D gene (6 bases). This CDR3 is 13 amino acids long. The germline gives CDR1 ENHRY, CDR2 SYGVKD. The germline V and J ends were trimmed by 4 bases and 13 bases, with 16 bases remaining between them.

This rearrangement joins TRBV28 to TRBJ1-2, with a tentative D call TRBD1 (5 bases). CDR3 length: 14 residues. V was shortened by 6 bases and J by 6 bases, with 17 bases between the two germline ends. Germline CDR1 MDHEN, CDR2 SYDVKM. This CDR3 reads CASRSIQGIHGYTF. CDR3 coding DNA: TGTGCCAGCAGGTCCATCCAGGGTATCCATGGCTACACCTTC.

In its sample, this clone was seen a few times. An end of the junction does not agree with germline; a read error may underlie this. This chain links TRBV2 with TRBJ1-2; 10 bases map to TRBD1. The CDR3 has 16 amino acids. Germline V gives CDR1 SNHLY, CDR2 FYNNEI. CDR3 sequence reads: CASSEGLWDRGYAYTF. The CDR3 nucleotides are TGTGCCAGCAGTGAAGGATTATGGGACAGGGGCTATGCCTACACCTTC.

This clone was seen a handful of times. The CDR3 DNA reads TGTGCCAGCAGCCCATCGGTGCGGGAGGGCCGAGAGACCCAGTACTTC. Amino acids: CASSPSVREGRETQYF. The chain recombines TRBV7-9 with TRBJ2-5; 9 bases agree with TRBD2. The CDR3 is 16 residues long. Germline CDR1 SEHNR, CDR2 FQNEAQ (reference sequence). The ends lost 5 bases at V and 4 bases at J; junction bases unmatched: 11.